This paragraph reports one T cell receptor (beta chain). This record comes from a study of blood T cell repertoires in COVID-19. Study background: Samples taken during acute and convalescent COVID-19 were collected in the United States, Italy and Spain. Sources were T cells, B-cell-depleted T cells, or PBMCs; the material itself was cDNA or gDNA.

Study processing details: Reference gene primer amplification gave estimated nucleated cell counts. Sequencing used immunoSEQ multiplex PCR; TCRdb keeps in-frame clones, though not all of them. V, J and clone size reflect that table, while D and trimming were determined from the DNA. Among hundreds of thousands of clones listed, 70% to 90% were seen once. Self-reported history from a screening survey and questionnaire set each donor's cohort. The V gene's germline CDR1 is SEHNR and CDR2 FQNEAQ (reference sequence). There are 14 residues in the CDR3. Trimming cost V 4 bases and J 5 bases, with 15 bases left between them.

Sequenced: PBMCs or T cells enriched from blood (not recorded which). The chain is built from TRBV7-9 and TRBJ2-7, with D perhaps TRBD2 (6 bases). This receptor was identified in a woman aged 18-29 years with acute COVID-19. The CDR3, as DNA: TGTGCCAGCAGCTCCAGAGGAGGGGTACACGAGCAGTACTTC. This codes for CASSSRGGVHEQYF.